Listed here are 26 T cell receptor beta chains from one sample, sequenced in a study of blood T cell repertoires in COVID-19. This table comes from immunoSEQ multiplex PCR, and its TCRdb copy is limited to in-frame clones, with some not included. The sample consists of 58,000 or so clones, around 76% of them appearing once. Sample: peripheral blood. These receptor sequences come from a human donor in a cohort sampled during active COVID-19.

The CDR3: CASSLVSGAGNTIYF. CDR3 DNA sequence: TGTGCCAGCAGCTTAGTTTCGGGAGCTGGAAACACCATATATTTT. The J gene is TRBJ1-3, the V gene TRBV7-6; D not certain. With 1 base removed from V and 2 bases from J, the gap between germline ends came to 9 bases. The V gene's germline CDR1 is SGHVS and CDR2 FNYEAQ. CDR3 size: 15 residues.

The chain couples TRBV21-1 to TRBJ2-7; the table names TRBD1, a call not compared with the DNA. TRBV21-1 counts as a pseudogene. The CDR3 consists of 15 residues. CDR3 loop: CASSTLDRSSYEQYF. CDR3 DNA: TGTGCCAGCAGCACCCTGGACAGGAGCTCCTACGAGCAGTACTTC.

The chain combines TRBV7-8 with TRBJ1-1, with a possible D match to TRBD1 (5 bases). The germline CDR1 and CDR2 sequences are SGHVS and FQNEAQ. The ends were cut back, 5 bases at V and 10 bases at J, with 20 bases in the middle. There are 14 residues in the CDR3. CDR3 bases: TGTGCCAGCAGCGGGGGGGGAGGGGTGCGCGGAGCTTTCTTT. This translates into CASSGGGGVRGAFF.

V usage is TRBV28 and J usage is TRBJ1-2; D ambiguous. The ends were cut back, 1 base at V and 7 bases at J, with 16 bases in the middle. The CDR3 runs to 15 residues. Germline loops: CDR1 MDHEN, CDR2 SYDVKM. The CDR3 bases are TGTGCCAGCAGTTTATTAGCGGGGAACTGGGGTGGCTACACCTTC. Amino acids: CASSLLAGNWGGYTF.

The chain carries TRBV2 and TRBJ2-7; TRBD2 matches 8 bases. CDR3 length equals 16 residues. V lost 2 bases, J lost 5 bases, and 11 bases stayed unmatched. Germline values: CDR1 SNHLY, CDR2 FYNNEI. Here the CDR3 DNA reads TGTGCCAGCAGTGAACCGGGGAGGACGGGGGGGAACGAGCAGTACTTC. Its translation is CASSEPGRTGGNEQYF.

The chain joins TRBV29-1 to TRBJ2-7; possible D gene TRBD1, 6 bases. Germline CDR1 reads SQVTM; CDR2 reads ANQGSEA. The CDR3 runs 15 residues. Trimming took off 2 bases at V and 2 bases at J, with 16 bases between the two ends. CDR3 residues: CSVEPSTGKPYEQYF. The CDR3 region has the DNA TGCAGCGTTGAACCGTCGACAGGCAAACCCTACGAGCAGTACTTC.

In its sample, this clone was seen once. The V gene is TRBV19, the J gene TRBJ2-7; 7 positions agree with TRBD2. Germline CDR1 reads LNHDA; CDR2 reads SQIVND (reference sequence). The CDR3 is 15 amino acids. V dropped 1 base and J dropped 6; count of bases not matched to a gene: 9. The CDR3 loop reads CASSIGLAAPAEQYF. The DNA for the CDR3 is TGTGCCAGTAGTATAGGGCTAGCGGCCCCCGCCGAGCAGTACTTC. The full variable domain, in which reference TRBV19 and TRBJ2-7 provide the parts outside the CDR3, is DGGITQSPKYLFRKEGQNVTLSCEQNLNHDAMYWYRQDPGQGLRLIYYSQIVNDFQKGDIAEGYSVSREKKESFPLTVTSAQKNPTAFYLCASSIGLAAPAEQYFGPGTRLTVT.

This rearrangement joins TRBV6-2 or TRBV6-3 to TRBJ2-1, with 7 bases fitting TRBD1. CDR1 is MNHEY and CDR2 is SVGEGT in the germline V gene. This CDR3 spans 17 amino acids. The junction had 9 bases not matched to a gene; V was cut back by 2 bases and J by 2 bases. The CDR3 region is CASSYPSTGRTYNEQFF. Written as DNA, the CDR3 is TGTGCCAGCAGTTACCCGTCGACAGGGCGAACCTACAATGAGCAGTTCTTC.

This clone showed up just once. This rearrangement joins TRBV27 to TRBJ1-5, with 10 positions matching TRBD1. Germline loops: CDR1 MNHEY, CDR2 SMNVEV (reference sequence). CDR3 length: 16 residues. V shed 5 bases and J 3 bases; nucleotides not matched to a gene: 7. CDR3 in amino acids: CASSKGQGFSNQPQHF. In DNA, the CDR3 is TGTGCCAGCAGTAAGGGACAGGGGTTCTCCAATCAGCCCCAGCATTTT.

This clone has a single count. This chain uses TRBV14 with TRBJ2-2, with D perhaps TRBD2 (6 bases). Between the trimmed V and J ends, which lost 1 base and 4 bases, there was a span of 19 bases. CDR1 is SGHDN, CDR2 FVKESK, per germline. This CDR3 spans 18 amino acids. Here the CDR3 DNA reads TGTGCCAGCAGCCAAGGCCTCAAGGAGGGCTCGGGCACCGGGGAGCTGTTTTTT. It codes for CASSQGLKEGSGTGELFF.

This sequence joins TRBV6-5 and TRBJ1-1, with a possible D match to TRBD1 (5 bases). Trimming stripped 2 bases from V and 0 bases from J, with 7 bases between. This CDR3 spans 14 amino acids. CDR1 is MNHEY and CDR2 is SVGAGI in the germline V gene. The CDR3 region has the DNA TGTGCCAGCAGTTACGAAGGGGTGAACACTGAAGCTTTCTTT. This encodes CASSYEGVNTEAFF.

This sequence joins TRBV28 and TRBJ1-5; 9 bases fit TRBD1. Per the germline V gene, CDR1 is MDHEN and CDR2 is SYDVKM. V lost 4 bases and J lost 4; bases outside the gene matches: 5. This CDR3 has 15 amino acids. The CDR3 region is CASSSPGTGNQPQHF. Here the CDR3 DNA reads TGTGCCAGCAGTTCACCCGGGACAGGGAATCAGCCCCAGCATTTT.

The chain is built from TRBV5-6 and TRBJ1-6; TRBD1 matches at 8 bases. CDR3 length equals 17 residues. Germline V CDR1 and CDR2: SGHDT, YYEEEE. The trim removed 4 bases at V and 1 base at J, leaving 7 bases unmatched. The chain's CDR3 is CASSMFQGASYNSPLHF. CDR3 nucleotide sequence: TGTGCCAGCAGCATGTTCCAGGGGGCATCCTATAATTCACCCCTCCACTTT.

J is TRBJ2-7 and V is TRBV5-1, with D perhaps matching TRBD2 (6 bases). The CDR3 length is 16 residues. V lost 4 bases to trimming and J lost 6 bases, with 23 bases between them. From germline, CDR1 is SGHRS and CDR2 YFSETQ. This chain's CDR3 is CASSRTESGPLGEQYF. CDR3 nucleotides: TGCGCCAGCAGCCGAACGGAGAGCGGGCCCCTTGGCGAGCAGTACTTC.

The chain links TRBV3-1 (or the pseudogene TRBV3-2) to TRBJ2-2; no reliable D call. Germline lookup yields CDR1 LGHDT and CDR2 YNNKEL (reference sequence). Trimming cost V 0 bases and J 6 bases, with 5 bases left between them. The CDR3 runs to 13 residues. The CDR3 DNA reads TGTGCCAGCAGCCAAGAGGCCCCCGGGGAGCTGTTTTTT. Protein: CASSQEAPGELFF.

The chain is built from TRBV6-5 and TRBJ1-6, with a tentative D call TRBD1 (6 bases). The germline V and J ends were trimmed by 8 bases and 6 bases, with 14 bases remaining between them. The CDR3 has 14 residues. CDR1 is MNHEY and CDR2 is SVGAGI in the germline V gene. The CDR3, as DNA: TGTGCCAGCTTGGGCAGGACAGCTAATTCACCCCTCCACTTT. It yields the protein CASLGRTANSPLHF.

The chain employs TRBV19 and TRBJ2-3, with TRBD2 matching over 11 bases. V was pared by 2 bases and J by 6 bases, with 10 bases of the junction left unmatched. CDR1 is LNHDA, CDR2 SQIVND, per germline (reference sequence). CDR3 length: 17 amino acids. CDR3 DNA sequence: TGTGCCAGTAGTATAATATTAGCGGGGGGGCCGGGGGATACGCAGTATTTT. It codes for CASSIILAGGPGDTQYF.

As concerns this clone: This may arise from a read error, as a much more abundant clone is one base away. Within the sample, other DNA sequences also encode this same CDR3. The CDR3 DNA reads as TGTGCCAGCGGGGACAGGGGGCCCGCAGATACGCAGTATTTT. It is translated as CASGDRGPADTQYF. This chain joins TRBV27 and TRBJ2-3, with 12 positions matching TRBD1. Germline V gene sequence: CDR1 MNHEY, CDR2 SMNVEV (reference sequence). The V and J ends lost 8 bases and 4 bases, in that order; junction bases with no gene match: 4. This CDR3 has 14 residues.

In this sample, this clone turned up a few times. The rearrangement joins TRBV2 to TRBJ1-1, with 7 bases that match TRBD1. Germline loops: CDR1 SNHLY, CDR2 FYNNEI. This CDR3 has 15 amino acids. V shed 6 bases and J 0 bases; nucleotides not matched to a gene: 7. The CDR3 nucleotides are TGTGCCAGCAGGGAGGGACAGACCCTGAACACTGAAGCTTTCTTT. It codes for CASREGQTLNTEAFF.

This chain uses TRBV25-1 with TRBJ2-7; TRBD1 matches 7 bases. Germline assignment: CDR1 MGHDK and CDR2 SYGVNS. This CDR3 comprises 11 residues. The CDR3 here is CASSDGQANGV. The CDR3 nucleotides are TGTGCCAGCAGTGATGGACAGGCTAACGGGGTC.

The V and J genes are TRBV28 and TRBJ1-3; no firm D call. CDR1 is MDHEN, CDR2 SYDVKM, per germline. V gave up 10 bases and J gave up 4 bases, with 20 bases separating them. CDR3 length: 15 residues. The CDR3 protein is CATTPGRVAGNTIYF. Here the CDR3 DNA reads TGTGCCACTACCCCTGGCCGGGTTGCGGGAAACACCATATATTTT.

V gene TRBV19 combines with J gene TRBJ2-3, with TRBD2 identical over 7 bases. The germline V gene has CDR1 LNHDA and CDR2 SQIVND (reference sequence). V dropped 9 bases and J dropped 6; count of bases not matched to a gene: 12. CDR3 size: 14 residues. The CDR3 sequence: CASRLGLGVDTQYF. The CDR3 coding sequence is TGTGCCAGCAGACTCGGACTAGGAGTTGATACGCAGTATTTT.

The V and J genes are TRBV4-2 and TRBJ2-1, with TRBD2 matching over 7 bases. In germline, CDR1 is LGHNA, CDR2 YNFKEQ. The trim removed 0 bases at V and 0 bases at J, leaving 8 bases unmatched. The CDR3 is 18 amino acids. CDR3 region: CASSQDSTRGSSYNEQFF. The CDR3 region has the DNA TGTGCCAGCAGCCAAGATTCGACGCGGGGGAGCTCCTACAATGAGCAGTTCTTC.

The genes are TRBV5-6 and TRBJ2-1; 7 bases agree with TRBD1. V shed 3 bases, J shed 0 bases, and the junction held 3 bases outside the gene matches. Germline lookup yields CDR1 SGHDT and CDR2 YYEEEE. The CDR3 has 15 amino acids. The chain's CDR3 is CASSSGQSSYNEQFF. CDR3 coding DNA: TGTGCCAGCAGCTCGGGACAGTCCTCCTACAATGAGCAGTTCTTC.

The chain has TRBV10-3 and TRBJ2-2; D possibly corresponds to TRBD1 (6 bases). Germline V lookup: CDR1 ENHRY, CDR2 SYGVKD. V lost 6 bases, J lost 6 bases, and 11 bases lay in between. This CDR3 is 13 amino acids long. The DNA of the CDR3 is TGTGCCATCAGCGCCGAGGGGGCCGGGGAGCTGTTTTTT. It yields the protein CAISAEGAGELFF.

As for this clone: In the same sample, other DNA sequences code for this CDR3. CDR3: CASSLDRVGYEQYF. In DNA form, the CDR3 reads TGTGCCAGCAGTTTGGACAGGGTAGGTTACGAGCAGTACTTC. The rearrangement joins TRBV6-6 to TRBJ2-7; TRBD1 matches at 8 bases. The germline V gene has CDR1 MNHNY and CDR2 SVGAGI (reference sequence). Unmatched junction bases numbered 6, after V lost 4 bases and J lost 4 bases. CDR3 length: 14 residues.